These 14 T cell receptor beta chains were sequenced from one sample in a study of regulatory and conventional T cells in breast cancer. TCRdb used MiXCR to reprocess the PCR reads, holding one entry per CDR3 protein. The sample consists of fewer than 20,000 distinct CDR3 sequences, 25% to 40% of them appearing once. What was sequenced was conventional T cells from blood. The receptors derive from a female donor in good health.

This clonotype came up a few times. CDR3 DNA sequence: TGTGCCAGCAGCCTCGCTGGACAGGGTAAAGCTTTCTTT. The encoded protein is CASSLAGQGKAFF. The chain combines TRBV14 with TRBJ1-1, with TRBD1 matching over 8 bases. Germline V CDR1 and CDR2: SGHDN, FVKESK. Trimming cost V 4 bases and J 9 bases; bases outside gene matches: 7. The CDR3 is 13 residues long.

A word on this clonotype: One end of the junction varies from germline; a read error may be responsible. CDR3 DNA: TGTGCCGGCAGTGGGGATGTAAGCAATCAGCCCCAGCATTTT. Protein sequence: CAGSGDVSNQPQHF. The rearrangement joins TRBV28 to TRBJ1-5, with D uncertain. The CDR3 runs to 14 residues. Germline CDR1 MDHEN, CDR2 SYDVKM.

The CDR3 coding sequence is TGCGCCAGCAGCCGCCCCCGGGCCCAGGGCTACAATGAGCAGTTCTTC. This encodes CASSRPRAQGYNEQFF. The rearrangement links TRBV5-1 to TRBJ2-1, with a tentative D call TRBD1 (5 bases). V dropped 4 bases and J dropped 3 bases, with 17 bases sitting between them. The CDR3 totals 16 residues. Germline V gene lookup returns CDR1 SGHRS and CDR2 YFSETQ.

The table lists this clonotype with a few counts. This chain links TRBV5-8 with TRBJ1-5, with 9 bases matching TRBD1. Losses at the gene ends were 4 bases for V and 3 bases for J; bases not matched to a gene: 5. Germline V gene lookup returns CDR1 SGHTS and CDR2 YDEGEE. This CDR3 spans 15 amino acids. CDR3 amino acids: CASSRGQGPNQPQHF. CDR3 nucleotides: TGTGCCAGCAGCAGGGGACAGGGCCCCAATCAGCCCCAGCATTTT.

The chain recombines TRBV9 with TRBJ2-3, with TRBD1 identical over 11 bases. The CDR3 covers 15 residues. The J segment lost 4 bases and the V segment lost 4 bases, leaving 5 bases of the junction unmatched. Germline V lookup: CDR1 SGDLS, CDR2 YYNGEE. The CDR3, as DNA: TGTGCCAGCAGCCCCCGGACAGGGGGCCCAGATACGCAGTATTTT. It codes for CASSPRTGGPDTQYF.

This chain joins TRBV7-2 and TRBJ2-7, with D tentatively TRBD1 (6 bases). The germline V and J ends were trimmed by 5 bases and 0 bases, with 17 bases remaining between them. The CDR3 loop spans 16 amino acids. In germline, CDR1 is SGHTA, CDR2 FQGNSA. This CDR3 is CASSLESQGFSYEQYF. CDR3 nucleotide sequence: TGTGCCAGCAGCCTGGAATCTCAGGGGTTCTCCTACGAGCAGTACTTC.

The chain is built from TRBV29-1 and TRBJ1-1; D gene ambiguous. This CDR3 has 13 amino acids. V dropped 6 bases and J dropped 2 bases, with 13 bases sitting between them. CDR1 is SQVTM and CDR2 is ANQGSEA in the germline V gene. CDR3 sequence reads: CSVTVRFNTEAFF. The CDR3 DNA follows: TGCAGCGTAACTGTGAGGTTTAACACTGAAGCTTTCTTT.

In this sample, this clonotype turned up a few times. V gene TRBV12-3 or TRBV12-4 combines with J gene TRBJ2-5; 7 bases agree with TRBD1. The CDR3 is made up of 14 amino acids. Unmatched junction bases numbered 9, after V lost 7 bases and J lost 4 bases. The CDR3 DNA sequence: TGTGCCAGCACCGGACGAGGGGGCCGAGAGACCCAGTACTTC. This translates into CASTGRGGRETQYF.

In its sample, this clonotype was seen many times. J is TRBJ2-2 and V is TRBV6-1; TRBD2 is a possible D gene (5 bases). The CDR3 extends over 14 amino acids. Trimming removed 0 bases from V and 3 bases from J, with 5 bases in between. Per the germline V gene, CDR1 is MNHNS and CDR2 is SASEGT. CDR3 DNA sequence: TGTGCCAGCAGTGAAGCGGGAGACACCGGGGAGCTGTTTTTT. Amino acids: CASSEAGDTGELFF.

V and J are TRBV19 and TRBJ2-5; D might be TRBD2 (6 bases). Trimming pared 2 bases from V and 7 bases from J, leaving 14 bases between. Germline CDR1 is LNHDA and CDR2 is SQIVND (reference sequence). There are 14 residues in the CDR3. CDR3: CASSILATEGTQYF. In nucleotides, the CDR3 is TGTGCCAGTAGTATATTGGCGACGGAGGGGACCCAGTACTTC.

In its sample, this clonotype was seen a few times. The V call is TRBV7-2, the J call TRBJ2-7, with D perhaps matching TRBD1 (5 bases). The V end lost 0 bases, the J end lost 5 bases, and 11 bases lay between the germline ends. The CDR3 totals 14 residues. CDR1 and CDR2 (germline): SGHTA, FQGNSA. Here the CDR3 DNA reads TGTGCCAGCAGCTTAGCGGGGCCCCCCCACGAGCAGTACTTC. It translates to CASSLAGPPHEQYF.

In nucleotides, the CDR3 is TGTGCCAGCAGGCAGGGGACAACCTCTGGAAACACCATATATTTT. It translates to CASRQGTTSGNTIYF. This chain connects TRBV2 to TRBJ1-3; D is possibly TRBD1 (6 bases). Germline V gene sequence: CDR1 SNHLY, CDR2 FYNNEI. The CDR3 is 15 amino acids. V dropped 6 bases and J dropped 0 bases, with 12 bases sitting between them.

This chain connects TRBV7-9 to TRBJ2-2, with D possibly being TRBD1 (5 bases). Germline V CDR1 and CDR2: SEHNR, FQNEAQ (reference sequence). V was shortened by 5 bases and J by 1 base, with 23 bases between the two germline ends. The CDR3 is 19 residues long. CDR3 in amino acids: CASSGGLSFGHLNTGELFF. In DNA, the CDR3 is TGTGCCAGCAGCGGCGGCCTGAGTTTCGGACACCTGAACACCGGGGAGCTGTTTTTT.

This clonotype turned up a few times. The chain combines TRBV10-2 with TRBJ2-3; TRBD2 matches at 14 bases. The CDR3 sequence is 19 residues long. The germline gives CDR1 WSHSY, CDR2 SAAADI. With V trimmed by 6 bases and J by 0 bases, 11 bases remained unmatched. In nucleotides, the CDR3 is TGCGCCAGCAGGTTGGGACTAGCGGGAGTGCGGGGTAGCACAGATACGCAGTATTTT. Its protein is CASRLGLAGVRGSTDTQYF.